A single sample gave rise to the 16 T cell receptor beta chains below, sequenced in a study of T-cell reconstitution after alpha-beta-depleted transplantation in children. Preparation of the TCRbeta library involved a method that used unique molecular identifiers. TCRdb independently ran MiXCR on the PCR reads; one entry per CDR3 protein. The table lists 580,000 or so distinct CDR3 sequences, 20% to 25% of them singletons, with 14% in the top ten. The starting material was PBMCs, mostly from graft donor cells, obtained 360 days after TCRalphabeta/CD19-depleted stem cell transplant. The receptors were sampled from a boy under two years old who had a stem cell transplant for acute myeloid leukemia, so the T cells may come from the graft donor.

This clonotype was observed a handful of times. The rearrangement links TRBV5-1 to TRBJ2-7, with 8 bases aligning to TRBD1. Germline loops: CDR1 SGHRS, CDR2 YFSETQ. V lost 3 bases to trimming and J lost 2 bases; unmatched junction nucleotides: 7. The CDR3 contains 15 residues. This CDR3 reads CASSSQGALTYEQYF. Here the CDR3 DNA reads TGCGCCAGCAGCTCGCAGGGGGCGTTAACCTACGAGCAGTACTTC.

This clonotype was seen a handful of times. The chain has TRBV5-1 and TRBJ2-1; 8 positions agree with TRBD2. V trimming: 4 bases; J trimming: 7 bases; junction bases outside the gene matches: 10. CDR3 length: 15 residues. CDR1 and CDR2 (germline): SGHRS, YFSETQ. CDR3: CASSVTGGPRNEQFF. The DNA for the CDR3 is TGCGCCAGCAGCGTCACGGGGGGGCCGAGGAATGAGCAGTTCTTC.

This clonotype was detected a few times. V is TRBV4-3 and J is TRBJ2-3; D is unclear. The CDR3 runs to 16 residues. Deletions cut 0 bases from V and 0 bases from J, with 10 bases between. Germline CDR1 and CDR2: LGHNA and YSLEER. The CDR3 DNA reads TGCGCCAGCAGCCAAGATACAACGGTTAGCACAGATACGCAGTATTTT. Protein product: CASSQDTTVSTDTQYF.

The rearrangement uses TRBV2 and TRBJ1-1; no firm D call. V was trimmed by 7 bases and J by 1 base, leaving 10 bases between them. The CDR3 contains 13 residues. The germline CDR1 and CDR2 sequences are SNHLY and FYNNEI. The CDR3 DNA sequence: TGTGCCAGCACTTCCGGGCCGAACACTGAAGCTTTCTTT. Encoded protein: CASTSGPNTEAFF.

The rearrangement uses TRBV5-6 and TRBJ2-3; D gene ambiguous. Germline CDR1 is SGHDT and CDR2 is YYEEEE. The CDR3 is made up of 12 amino acids. V was cut by 4 bases and J by 3 bases, with 6 bases left in between. CDR3 region: CASSGLTDTQYF. The CDR3 bases are TGTGCCAGCAGCGGCTTAACAGATACGCAGTATTTT.

The chain joins TRBV27 to TRBJ2-7; 7 bases align to TRBD1. CDR1 and CDR2 from the germline V gene are MNHEY and SMNVEV (reference sequence). The V segment lost 7 bases and the J segment 4 bases; nucleotides outside the gene matches: 4. This CDR3 has 12 residues. The CDR3 nucleotides are TGTGCCAGCAAGGGGGCGGGTTACGAGCAGTACTTC. As protein: CASKGAGYEQYF.

This chain connects TRBV7-6 to TRBJ2-1, with 8 bases identical to TRBD2. CDR1 SGHVS and CDR2 FNYEAQ come from the germline V gene. The CDR3 totals 13 residues. The junction had 6 bases not matched to a gene; V was cut back by 4 bases and J by 10 bases. The CDR3 nucleotides read TGTGCCAGCAGCTCGGGACTAGTCGGCGAGCAGTTCTTC. It encodes CASSSGLVGEQFF.

The chain has TRBV13 and TRBJ2-7; 12 bases map to TRBD2. V was clipped by 5 bases and J by 0 bases; unmatched bases: 23. Germline-derived CDR1 and CDR2 are PRHDT and FYEKMQ (reference sequence). This CDR3 has 22 residues. The CDR3 here is CASSPPSGGALTTLWSSYEQYF. CDR3 DNA: TGTGCCAGCAGCCCTCCTAGCGGGGGGGCCTTAACAACTTTGTGGAGCTCCTACGAGCAGTACTTC.

The V gene is TRBV12-3 or TRBV12-4, the J gene TRBJ1-2; TRBD1 might be the D (6 bases). Between the trimmed V and J ends, which lost 5 bases and 6 bases, there was a span of 22 bases. The CDR3 is 16 residues long. In DNA form, the CDR3 reads TGTGCCAGCAGTCGCCTTTCTTTCGTAGGGGGTGATGGCTACACCTTC. This codes for CASSRLSFVGGDGYTF.

This clonotype was counted many times. The rearrangement links TRBV10-3 to TRBJ2-3, with 10 bases fitting TRBD2. The germline V gene has CDR1 ENHRY and CDR2 SYGVKD. The CDR3 consists of 16 residues. The ends lost 0 bases at V and 5 bases at J; junction bases unmatched: 5. The CDR3: CAISESASGGIDTQYF. The CDR3 DNA sequence: TGTGCCATCAGTGAGTCAGCTAGCGGGGGAATAGATACGCAGTATTTT.

The chain has TRBV7-2 and TRBJ2-5, with a tentative D call TRBD2 (6 bases). V was clipped by 1 base and J by 5 bases, with 14 bases between them. This CDR3 region has 15 residues. Germline V CDR1 and CDR2: SGHTA, FQGNSA. CDR3: CASSLVASEGETQYF. The CDR3 DNA reads TGTGCCAGCAGCTTAGTGGCTAGCGAAGGGGAGACCCAGTACTTC.

The V and J genes are TRBV27 and TRBJ2-2; 8 bases agree with TRBD1. This CDR3 contains 20 residues. Unmatched junction bases numbered 18, after V lost 4 bases and J lost 2 bases. Germline loops: CDR1 MNHEY, CDR2 SMNVEV (reference sequence). The CDR3 DNA reads TGTGCCAGCAGTTCGGGACAGGTCCCGCACCTAATAACTAACACCGGGGAGCTGTTTTTT. Translating it yields CASSSGQVPHLITNTGELFF.

This clonotype was picked up a small number of times. This chain connects TRBV20-1 to TRBJ2-3; no clear D gene. The CDR3 is made up of 14 amino acids. Germline V gene data show CDR1 as DFQATT and CDR2 as SNEGSKA (reference sequence). V was clipped by 5 bases and J by 1 base, with 13 bases between them. The CDR3, as DNA: TGCAGTGCTTCCTCCCCACCCGGCACAGATACGCAGTATTTT. Protein sequence: CSASSPPGTDTQYF.

This clonotype was detected only once. The chain uses TRBV7-2 and TRBJ2-7; 8 nucleotides line up with TRBD1. This CDR3 has 15 residues. The trim removed 0 bases at V and 5 bases at J, leaving 6 bases unmatched. Germline V CDR1 and CDR2: SGHTA, FQGNSA. The CDR3 is CASSLAYRGLDEQYF. Written as DNA, the CDR3 is TGTGCCAGCAGCTTAGCATACAGGGGGTTGGACGAGCAGTACTTC. Based on the CDR3 plus reference TRBV7-2 and TRBJ2-7, the full variable domain is GAGVSQSPSNKVTEKGKDVELRCDPISGHTALYWYRQSLGQGLEFLIYFQGNSAPDKSGLPSDRFSAERTGGSVSTLTIQRTQQEDSAVYLCASSLAYRGLDEQYFGPGTRLTVT.

About this clonotype: A clone one base away is much larger, so this may be a read error. This sequence joins TRBV20-1 and TRBJ2-7; 9 nucleotides line up with TRBD1. Germline assignment: CDR1 DFQATT and CDR2 SNEGSKA (reference sequence). The CDR3 totals 14 residues. Trimming took 4 bases from V and 2 from J; bases not matched to a gene: 6. This chain's CDR3 is CSANTRTGAYEQYV. CDR3 in DNA: TGCAGTGCTAATACTAGGACAGGGGCCTACGAGCAGTACGTC.

This clonotype was seen many times. The CDR3 sequence: CASTTPPGQGTEAFF. The CDR3 region has the DNA TGTGCCAGCACCACCCCCCCGGGGCAGGGCACTGAAGCTTTCTTT. The chain couples TRBV12-3 or TRBV12-4 to TRBJ1-1; a possible D gene is TRBD1 (5 bases). Deletions cut 7 bases from V and 4 bases from J, with 19 bases between. The CDR3 is 15 residues long.